The 18 T cell receptor beta chains in this list originate from one sample, sequenced in a study of cytomegalovirus exposure and HLA in healthy donors. PCR was performed using 60 Vbeta and 13 Jbeta primers. Repertoires were generated with immunoSEQ multiplex PCR, while TCRdb's copy carries only in-frame clones and drops some. The sample has 60,000 to 90,000 clones, 55% to 80% seen once. Specimen: PBMCs. The origin of the receptors is a man aged 35 to 55 in good health and CMV-seropositive.

This clone appeared a single time. The chain is built from TRBV4-3 and TRBJ2-7; 11 bases agree with TRBD1. The CDR3 totals 16 residues. The V and J ends lost 3 bases and 3 bases, in that order; junction bases with no gene match: 7. CDR1 is LGHNA, CDR2 YSLEER, per germline. The CDR3: CASSQIPGTGGYEQYF. For the CDR3, the DNA is TGCGCCAGCAGCCAGATCCCCGGGACAGGGGGCTACGAGCAGTACTTC.

V usage is TRBV29-1 and J usage is TRBJ2-1, with D perhaps matching TRBD2 (5 bases). V lost 7 bases and J lost 7, with 23 bases in between. The CDR3 length is 15 residues. CDR1 SQVTM and CDR2 ANQGSEA come from the germline V gene. The CDR3: CSGTPTGKQGNEQFF. Written as DNA, the CDR3 is TGCAGCGGTACCCCCACGGGGAAACAAGGGAATGAGCAGTTCTTC.

CDR3 in amino acids: CSASTERAFF. The CDR3 DNA reads TGCAGTGCGTCGACAGAGAGAGCTTTCTTT. The rearrangement joins TRBV20-1 to TRBJ1-1; TRBD1 might be the D (5 bases). The CDR3 loop spans 10 amino acids. Germline V CDR1 and CDR2: DFQATT, SNEGSKA (reference sequence). The V gene lost 6 bases and the J gene lost 10 bases, with 12 bases spanning the gap.

The chain employs TRBV29-1 and TRBJ2-1; TRBD2 matches at 8 bases. V trimming: 7 bases; J trimming: 6 bases; junction bases outside the gene matches: 2. The length of the CDR3 is 11 residues. CDR1 SQVTM and CDR2 ANQGSEA come from the germline V gene. The CDR3 reads CSARGGNEQFF. The CDR3 nucleotides are TGCAGCGCCCGGGGGGGCAATGAGCAGTTCTTC.

This chain connects TRBV6-1 to TRBJ2-3; tentative D call: TRBD1 (5 bases). The germline V gene encodes CDR1 MNHNS and CDR2 SASEGT. The CDR3 length is 14 residues. The V end was cut by 6 bases, the J end by 2 bases, with 12 bases between. This CDR3 is CASRDIGYTDTQYF. CDR3 bases: TGTGCCAGCAGGGACATAGGCTACACAGATACGCAGTATTTT.

This clone has more than one count but fewer than ten. The V gene is TRBV28, the J gene TRBJ2-7; 7 nucleotides line up with TRBD2. The CDR3 sequence is 14 residues long. Germline V gene data show CDR1 as MDHEN and CDR2 as SYDVKM. V lost 6 bases to trimming and J lost 1 base; unmatched junction nucleotides: 6. The CDR3 protein is CASSVRGGSYEQYF. The CDR3 bases are TGTGCCAGCAGCGTCCGGGGAGGGTCCTACGAGCAGTACTTC. The entire variable domain, with the rest obtained from reference TRBV28 and TRBJ2-7, is as follows: DVKVTQSSRYLVKRTGEKVFLECVQDMDHENMFWYRQDPGLGLRLIYFSYDVKMKEKGDIPEGYSVSREKKERFSLILESASTNQTSMYLCASSVRGGSYEQYFGPGTRLTVT.

The rearrangement joins TRBV14 to TRBJ2-7; the D gene is possibly TRBD2 (6 bases). CDR1 is SGHDN and CDR2 is FVKESK in the germline V gene. This CDR3 has 14 amino acids. V lost 5 bases and J 1 base, leaving 12 bases between the germline ends. Here the CDR3 DNA reads TGTGCCAGCAGCTTCGGAGGGTCTTCCTACGAGCAGTACTTC. Translated, it gives CASSFGGSSYEQYF.

The chain recombines TRBV29-1 with TRBJ2-1, with D hard to call. The germline V gene encodes CDR1 SQVTM and CDR2 ANQGSEA. V dropped 2 bases and J dropped 4 bases, with 9 bases sitting between them. This CDR3 is 13 amino acids long. CDR3 protein: CSVESPRYNEQFF. CDR3 coding DNA: TGCAGCGTTGAATCCCCTAGATACAATGAGCAGTTCTTC.

This clone was seen only once. J is TRBJ1-2 and V is TRBV5-1; no reliable D call. Looked up from germline, CDR1 is SGHRS and CDR2 is YFSETQ. Between the trimmed V and J ends, which lost 3 bases and 0 bases, there was a span of 9 bases. This CDR3 comprises 14 residues. The CDR3 nucleotides are TGCGCCAGCAGCTCCGACAATTCTAACTATGGCTACACCTTC. Protein sequence: CASSSDNSNYGYTF.

The V and J genes are TRBV4-3 and TRBJ1-4, with TRBD1 matching over 7 bases. V was clipped by 2 bases and J by 8 bases; unmatched bases: 11. Germline loops: CDR1 LGHNA, CDR2 YSLEER. This CDR3 has 16 residues. CDR3: CASSQQGGGAQEKLFF. In DNA form, the CDR3 reads TGCGCCAGCAGCCAACAGGGGGGCGGGGCCCAAGAAAAACTGTTTTTT.

The chain links TRBV4-2 to TRBJ2-1; 13 bases are a match to TRBD2. The CDR3 has 19 amino acids. In germline, CDR1 is LGHNA, CDR2 YNFKEQ. V was pared by 1 base and J by 3 bases, with 9 bases of the junction left unmatched. The CDR3 DNA follows: TGTGCCAGCAGCCAAGGTGGAACTAGCGGGGGGGGATACTACAATGAGCAGTTCTTC. Translated: CASSQGGTSGGGYYNEQFF.

This clone was seen just once. This chain joins TRBV28 and TRBJ1-4; perhaps TRBD1 as D (5 bases). V was trimmed by 6 bases and J by 5 bases, leaving 16 bases between them. From germline, CDR1 is MDHEN and CDR2 SYDVKM. This CDR3 is 15 amino acids long. In DNA form, the CDR3 reads TGTGCCAGCAGAGCTCGGGGGGGGAGGAATGAAAAACTGTTTTTT. Protein product: CASRARGGRNEKLFF.

The chain couples TRBV6-1 to TRBJ1-2; 8 bases are shared with TRBD1. V lost 4 bases and J lost 3; bases outside the gene matches: 19. CDR1 MNHNS and CDR2 SASEGT come from the germline V gene. This CDR3 spans 19 amino acids. CDR3 sequence: CASSGGQGWTKRADYGYTF. CDR3 DNA: TGTGCCAGCAGTGGCGGACAGGGATGGACGAAGCGGGCGGACTATGGCTACACCTTC.

This clone came up a few times. The rearrangement uses TRBV6-5 and TRBJ1-5; D uncertain. CDR1 MNHEY and CDR2 SVGAGI come from the germline V gene. V was shortened by 4 bases and J by 7 bases, with 8 bases between the two germline ends. This CDR3 has 12 amino acids. CDR3 residues: CASSSPGQPQHF. The CDR3 DNA reads TGTGCCAGCAGTTCGCCGGGACAGCCCCAGCATTTT.

This clone was counted only a few times. The chain has TRBV12-5 and TRBJ2-6, with 8 bases lining up with TRBD1. After removal of 5 bases from V and 7 bases from J, the junction contained 13 bases not matched to a gene. The CDR3 is 17 amino acids. The V gene's germline CDR1 is LGHNT and CDR2 FRNRAP. For the CDR3, the DNA is TGTGCTAGTGGTCCGCTAAGGACAGGGCGGGGAGCCAACGTCCTGACTTTC. Translation: CASGPLRTGRGANVLTF.

The chain joins TRBV27 to TRBJ2-7, with D perhaps matching TRBD2 (6 bases). There are 15 residues in the CDR3. The ends were cut back, 2 bases at V and 0 bases at J, with 11 bases in the middle. CDR1 and CDR2 (germline): MNHEY, SMNVEV (reference sequence). CDR3 in amino acids: CASSLGGFPSYEQYF. The DNA for the CDR3 is TGTGCCAGCAGTTTAGGGGGGTTCCCCTCCTACGAGCAGTACTTC.

The chain couples TRBV11-3 to TRBJ2-5, with D possibly being TRBD2 (5 bases). Germline values: CDR1 SGHNT, CDR2 YENEEA. With 4 bases removed from V and 3 bases from J, the gap between germline ends came to 9 bases. There are 13 residues in the CDR3. CDR3 bases: TGTGCCAGCAGCTCCAGGACTGAAGAGACCCAGTACTTC. Its protein product is CASSSRTEETQYF.

The rearrangement links TRBV6-5 to TRBJ1-2, with TRBD1 as a possible D gene (5 bases). The germline V and J ends were trimmed by 5 bases and 3 bases, with 10 bases remaining between them. The germline V gene encodes CDR1 MNHEY and CDR2 SVGAGI. CDR3 length: 13 residues. The CDR3 DNA is TGTGCCAGCAGTCGAGGGGAGGACTATGGCTACACCTTC. Its translation is CASSRGEDYGYTF.